The clone carrying this T cell receptor (beta chain) was seen many times. Antigen specificity is unknown. This sample is part of a study of identical twins. Study-level points and caveats: Compared with models, monozygotic twins showed more out-of-frame TCR alpha sharing. Clonotypes of the beta chain that were abundant in cord blood carried fewer insertions (memory repertoires showed none).

Template switching, a step in the protocol, added a universal primer site, and cDNA carried unique molecular identifiers. TCRdb used MiXCR to reprocess the 5' RACE reads, holding one entry per CDR3 protein. The profile shows 200,000 to 250,000 distinct CDR3 sequences, around 6.9% of them singletons. V was trimmed by 3 bases and J by 4 bases, leaving 18 bases between them. This CDR3 spans 16 amino acids. Germline loops: CDR1 LGHNA, CDR2 YNFKEQ. This sample also appeared in a second study, on yellow fever vaccine responses in identical twins.

Sequencing input: memory (CD45RO+) T cells sorted from blood. The sequence was obtained from a young woman in good health. This chain links TRBV4-2 with TRBJ2-5; D assignment may be TRBD1 or TRBD2 (6 bases each). In DNA form, the CDR3 reads TGTGCCAGCAGCCAGGATGGGGGGCGGGGAGTAGAGACCCAGTACTTC. Translation gives CASSQDGGRGVETQYF.